This T cell receptor beta chain emerged from a study of T cells after yellow fever vaccination. About the research overall: Fractions of low cell number were prepared using SMART-Seq v4 Ultra Low Input. Points from the study as a whole: The CD4 compartment and the CD8 compartment contained a small share of clonotypes in common.

Template switching by 5'RACE produced TCR cDNA, adding a universal primer site and UMIs. MiXCR, applied by TCRdb to the 5' RACE reads, yields one record per CDR3 protein. This table holds some 390,000 distinct CDR3 sequences, more than 5.5% found once. Remarks on this clonotype: Its antigen is undetermined. Germline and junction disagree at one end, which may indicate a read error.

This clonotype was sampled from a man aged 25-40 years who received the YFV17D yellow fever vaccine. The starting material was PBMCs, obtained 5 days after the yellow fever booster vaccination.

CDR3 residues: CASRNTGGSLVLF. CDR3 bases: TGTGCCAGCAGAAACACAGGGGGCAGCCTCGTTCTCTTT. This sequence joins TRBV12-3 or TRBV12-4 and TRBJ1-1; TRBD1 agrees at 9 bases. CDR3 length: 13 residues.